These 5 T cell receptor beta chains share one sample of origin, sequenced in a study of blood T cell repertoires in COVID-19. Produced via immunoSEQ multiplex PCR; TCRdb's table is partial and in-frame only. The sample includes about 230,000 clones, approximately 80% of them seen just once. The sequenced material came from peripheral blood. These receptors came from a woman aged 40 to 55 who had recovered from COVID-19.

The chain has TRBV21-1 and TRBJ2-7; TRBD1, the table's D call, lacks a check against the DNA. TRBV21-1 is deemed a pseudogene. The CDR3 sequence is 16 residues long. For the CDR3, the DNA is TGTGCCAGCAGCAATAGGGGACAGCGCAGTACCTACGAGCAGTACTTC. Translated: CASSNRGQRSTYEQYF.

About this clone itself: At one end, the junction sequence differs from germline, possibly due to a read error. The chain couples TRBV6-4 to TRBJ1-5; TRBD1 is a possible D gene (5 bases). The CDR3 runs to 14 residues. Germline V gene data show CDR1 as MRHNA and CDR2 as SNTAGT. The CDR3 here is CASSAYPGHQPQHF. DNA for the CDR3: TGTGCCAGCAGTGCCTACCCAGGGCATCAACCCCAGCATTTT.

The J gene is TRBJ1-4, the V gene TRBV19; a weak D match, TRBD1 (5 bases). This CDR3 contains 14 residues. CDR1 LNHDA and CDR2 SQIVND come from the germline V gene (reference sequence). V lost 3 bases to trimming and J lost 3 bases, with 8 bases between them. CDR3 protein: CASSISGPNEKLFF. The CDR3 nucleotides are TGTGCCAGTAGTATTTCAGGGCCTAATGAAAAACTGTTTTTT.

The chain couples TRBV12-3 or TRBV12-4 to TRBJ1-3; D is undetermined. The CDR3 spans 12 residues. V was cut by 2 bases and J by 8 bases, with 7 bases left in between. CDR3 nucleotides: TGTGCCAGCAGTTTATACAGTCACACCATATATTTT. This encodes CASSLYSHTIYF.

The rearrangement links TRBV7-2 to TRBJ1-3, with a weak D call TRBD1 (6 bases). V was clipped by 7 bases and J by 4 bases, with 14 bases between them. Germline loops: CDR1 SGHTA, CDR2 FQGNSA. This CDR3 has 14 residues. CDR3 nucleotides: TGTGCCAGCACCAAACAGGGAACCGGAAACACCATATATTTT. It translates to CASTKQGTGNTIYF.